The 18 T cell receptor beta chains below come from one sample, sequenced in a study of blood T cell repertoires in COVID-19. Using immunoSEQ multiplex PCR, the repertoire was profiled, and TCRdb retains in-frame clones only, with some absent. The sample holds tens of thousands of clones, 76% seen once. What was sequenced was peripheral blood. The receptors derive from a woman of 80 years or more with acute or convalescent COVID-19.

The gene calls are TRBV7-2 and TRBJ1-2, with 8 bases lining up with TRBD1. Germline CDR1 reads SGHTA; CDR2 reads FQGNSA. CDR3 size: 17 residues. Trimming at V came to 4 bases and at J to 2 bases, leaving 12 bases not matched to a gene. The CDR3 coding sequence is TGTGCCAGCAGCTCCACGTTGCAGGGGGCGCGAAACTATGGCTACACCTTC. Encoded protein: CASSSTLQGARNYGYTF.

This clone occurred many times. The CDR3: CASRGGGQSETQYF. CDR3 sequence (DNA): TGTGCCAGTAGGGGGGGAGGCCAGTCAGAGACCCAGTACTTC. The chain couples TRBV19 to TRBJ2-5, with a tentative D call TRBD2 (6 bases). The CDR3 covers 14 residues. The V gene's germline CDR1 is LNHDA and CDR2 SQIVND (reference sequence). V shed 6 bases and J shed 4 bases, with 15 bases lying between them.

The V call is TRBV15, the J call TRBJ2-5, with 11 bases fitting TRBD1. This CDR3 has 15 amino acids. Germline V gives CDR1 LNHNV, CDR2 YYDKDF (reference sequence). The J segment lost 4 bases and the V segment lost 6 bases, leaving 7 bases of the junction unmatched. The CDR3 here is CATRVGTGGGETQYF. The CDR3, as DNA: TGTGCCACCAGAGTAGGGACAGGGGGGGGAGAGACCCAGTACTTC.

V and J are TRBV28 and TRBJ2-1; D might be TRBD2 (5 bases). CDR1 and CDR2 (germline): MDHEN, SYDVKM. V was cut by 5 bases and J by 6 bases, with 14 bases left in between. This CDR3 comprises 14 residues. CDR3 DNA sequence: TGTGCCAGCAGTCCCGGGGTCTGGTCCAATGAGCAGTTCTTC. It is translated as CASSPGVWSNEQFF. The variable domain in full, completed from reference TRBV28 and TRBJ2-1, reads DVKVTQSSRYLVKRTGEKVFLECVQDMDHENMFWYRQDPGLGLRLIYFSYDVKMKEKGDIPEGYSVSREKKERFSLILESASTNQTSMYLCASSPGVWSNEQFFGPGTRLTVL.

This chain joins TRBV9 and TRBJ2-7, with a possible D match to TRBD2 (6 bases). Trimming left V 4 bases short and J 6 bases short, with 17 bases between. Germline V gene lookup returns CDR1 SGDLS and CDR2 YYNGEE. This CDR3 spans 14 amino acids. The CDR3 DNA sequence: TGTGCCAGCAGCCTTAGCCCGGGGGAGGTCGAGCAGTACTTC. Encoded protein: CASSLSPGEVEQYF.

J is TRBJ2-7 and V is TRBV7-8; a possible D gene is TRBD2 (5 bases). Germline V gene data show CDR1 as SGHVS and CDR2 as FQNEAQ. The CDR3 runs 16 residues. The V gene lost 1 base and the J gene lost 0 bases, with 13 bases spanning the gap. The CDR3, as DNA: TGTGCCAGCAGCTTAGTTTCGGGGATGAGCTCCTACGAGCAGTACTTC. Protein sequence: CASSLVSGMSSYEQYF.

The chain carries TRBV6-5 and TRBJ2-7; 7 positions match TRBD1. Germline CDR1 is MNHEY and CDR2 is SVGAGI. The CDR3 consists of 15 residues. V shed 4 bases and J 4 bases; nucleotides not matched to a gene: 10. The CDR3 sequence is CASSSTGVGAYEQYF. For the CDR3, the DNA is TGTGCCAGCAGTTCAACAGGGGTAGGGGCATACGAGCAGTACTTC.

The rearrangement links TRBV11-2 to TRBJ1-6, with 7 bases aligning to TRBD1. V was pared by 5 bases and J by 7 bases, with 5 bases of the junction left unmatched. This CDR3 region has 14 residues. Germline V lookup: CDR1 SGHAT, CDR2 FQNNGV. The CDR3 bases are TGTGCCAGCAGCACCGGGACAGACAATTCACCCCTCCACTTT. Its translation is CASSTGTDNSPLHF.

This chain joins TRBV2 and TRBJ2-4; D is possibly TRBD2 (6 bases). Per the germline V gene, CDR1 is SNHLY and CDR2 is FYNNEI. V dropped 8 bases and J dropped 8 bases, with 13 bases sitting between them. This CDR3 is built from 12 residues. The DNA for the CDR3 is TGTGCCAGCGGGGGACTTGGGGACATTCAGTACTTC. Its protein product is CASGGLGDIQYF. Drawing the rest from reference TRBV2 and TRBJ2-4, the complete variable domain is EPEVTQTPSHQVTQMGQEVILRCVPISNHLYFYWYRQILGQKVEFLVSFYNNEISEKSEIFDDQFSVERPDGSNFTLKIRSTKLEDSAMYFCASGGLGDIQYFGAGTRLSVL.

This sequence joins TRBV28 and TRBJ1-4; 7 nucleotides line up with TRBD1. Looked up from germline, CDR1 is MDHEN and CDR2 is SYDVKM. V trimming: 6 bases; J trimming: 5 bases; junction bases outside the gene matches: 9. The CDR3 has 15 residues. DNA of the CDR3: TGTGCCAGCAGCTCCCCCGGGACAGACAATGAAAAACTGTTTTTT. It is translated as CASSSPGTDNEKLFF.

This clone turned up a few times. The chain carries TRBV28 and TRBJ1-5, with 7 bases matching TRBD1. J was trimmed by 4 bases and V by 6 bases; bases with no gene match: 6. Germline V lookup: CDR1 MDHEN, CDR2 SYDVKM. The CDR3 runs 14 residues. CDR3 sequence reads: CASSTDRANQPQHF. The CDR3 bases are TGTGCCAGCAGCACCGACAGGGCAAATCAGCCCCAGCATTTT.

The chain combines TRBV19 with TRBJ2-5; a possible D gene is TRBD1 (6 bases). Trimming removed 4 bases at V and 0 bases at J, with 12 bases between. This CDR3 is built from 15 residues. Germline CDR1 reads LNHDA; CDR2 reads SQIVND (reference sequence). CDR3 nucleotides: TGTGCCAGTAGTAGGGGGACATACGACCAAGAGACCCAGTACTTC. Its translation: CASSRGTYDQETQYF.

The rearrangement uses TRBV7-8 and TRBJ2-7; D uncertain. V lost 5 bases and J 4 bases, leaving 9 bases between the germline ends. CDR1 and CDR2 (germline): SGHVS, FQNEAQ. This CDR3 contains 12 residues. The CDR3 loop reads CASSPRLYEQYF. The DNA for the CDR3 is TGTGCCAGCAGCCCGCGCCTTTACGAGCAGTACTTC.

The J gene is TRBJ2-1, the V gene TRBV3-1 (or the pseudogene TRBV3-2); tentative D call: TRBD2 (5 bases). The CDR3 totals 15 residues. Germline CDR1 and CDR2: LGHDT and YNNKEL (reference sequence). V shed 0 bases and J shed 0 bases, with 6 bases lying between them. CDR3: CASSQDGISYNEQFF. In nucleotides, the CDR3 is TGTGCCAGCAGCCAAGACGGGATCTCCTACAATGAGCAGTTCTTC.

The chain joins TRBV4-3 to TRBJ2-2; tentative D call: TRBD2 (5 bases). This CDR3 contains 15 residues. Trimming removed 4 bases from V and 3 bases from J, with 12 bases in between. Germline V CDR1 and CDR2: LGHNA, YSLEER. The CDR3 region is CASSLGLLDTGELFF. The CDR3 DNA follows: TGCGCCAGCAGCCTTGGACTTCTAGACACCGGGGAGCTGTTTTTT.

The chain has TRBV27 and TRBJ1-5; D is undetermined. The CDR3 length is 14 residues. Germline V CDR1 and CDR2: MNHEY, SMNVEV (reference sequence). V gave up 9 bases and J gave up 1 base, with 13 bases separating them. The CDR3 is CASRRAGSNQPQHF. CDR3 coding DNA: TGTGCCAGTAGGAGGGCAGGAAGCAATCAGCCCCAGCATTTT.

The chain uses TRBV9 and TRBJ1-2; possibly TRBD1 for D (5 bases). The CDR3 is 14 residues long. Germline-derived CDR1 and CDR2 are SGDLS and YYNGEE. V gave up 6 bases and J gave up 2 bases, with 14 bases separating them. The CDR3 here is CASTGEDTNYGYTF. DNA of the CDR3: TGTGCCAGCACCGGAGAGGACACGAACTATGGCTACACCTTC. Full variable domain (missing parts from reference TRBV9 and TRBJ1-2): DSGVTQTPKHLITATGQRVTLRCSPRSGDLSVYWYQQSLDQGLQFLIQYYNGEERAKGNILERFSAQQFPDLHSELNLSSLELGDSALYFCASTGEDTNYGYTFGSGTRLTVV.

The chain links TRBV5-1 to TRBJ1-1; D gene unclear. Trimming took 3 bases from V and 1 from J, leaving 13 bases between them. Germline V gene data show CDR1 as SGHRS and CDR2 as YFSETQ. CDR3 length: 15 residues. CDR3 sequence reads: CASSSYGDGNTEAFF. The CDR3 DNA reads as TGCGCCAGCAGCTCTTACGGGGATGGGAACACTGAAGCTTTCTTT.